This T cell receptor (beta chain) was recorded in a study of T cells in localized non-small cell lung cancer. This clone has just one count. Sequencing was performed with immunoSEQ multiplex PCR; in TCRdb, only in-frame clones are kept and a portion is missing. The sample consists of roughly 71,000 clones, around 85% of them appearing once. The CDR3 is 16 residues long. CDR1 MGHRA and CDR2 YSYEKL come from the germline V gene. Trimming pared 2 bases from V and 1 base from J, leaving 9 bases between. The receptor's source is a male donor aged 60 or over with stage III squamous cell lung carcinoma. The starting material was peripheral blood, obtained before any cancer treatment. The V call is TRBV4-1, the J call TRBJ2-6; no firm D call. The CDR3 loop reads CASSQTGLSGANVLTF. In DNA form, the CDR3 reads TGCGCCAGCAGCCAAACGGGCTTATCTGGGGCCAACGTCCTGACTTTC.